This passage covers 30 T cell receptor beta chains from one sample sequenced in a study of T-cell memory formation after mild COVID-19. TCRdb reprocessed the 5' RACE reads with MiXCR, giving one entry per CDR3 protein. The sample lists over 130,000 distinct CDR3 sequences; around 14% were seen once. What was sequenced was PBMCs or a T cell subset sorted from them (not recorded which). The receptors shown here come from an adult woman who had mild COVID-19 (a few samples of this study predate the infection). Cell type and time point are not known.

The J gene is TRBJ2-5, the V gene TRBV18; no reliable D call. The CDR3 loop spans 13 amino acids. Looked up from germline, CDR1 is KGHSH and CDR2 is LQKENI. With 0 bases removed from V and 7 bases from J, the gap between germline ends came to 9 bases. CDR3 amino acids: CASSPPSMATQYF. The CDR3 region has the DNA TGTGCCAGCTCACCACCGTCAATGGCGACCCAGTACTTC.

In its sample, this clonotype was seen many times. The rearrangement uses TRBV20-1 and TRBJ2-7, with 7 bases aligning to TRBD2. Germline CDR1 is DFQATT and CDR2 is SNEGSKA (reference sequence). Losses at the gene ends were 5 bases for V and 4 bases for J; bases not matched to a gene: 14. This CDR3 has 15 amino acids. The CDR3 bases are TGCAGTGCTGAGGCGATTACTAGCGAAGTGTACGAGCAGTACTTC. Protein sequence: CSAEAITSEVYEQYF.

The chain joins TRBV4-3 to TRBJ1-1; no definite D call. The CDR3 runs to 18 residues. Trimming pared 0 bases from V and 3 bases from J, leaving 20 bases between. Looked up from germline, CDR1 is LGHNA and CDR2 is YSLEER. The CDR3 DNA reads TGCGCCAGCAGCCAAGATTGGTCGGTAGCCCCTGGGGACACTGAAGCTTTCTTT. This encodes CASSQDWSVAPGDTEAFF.

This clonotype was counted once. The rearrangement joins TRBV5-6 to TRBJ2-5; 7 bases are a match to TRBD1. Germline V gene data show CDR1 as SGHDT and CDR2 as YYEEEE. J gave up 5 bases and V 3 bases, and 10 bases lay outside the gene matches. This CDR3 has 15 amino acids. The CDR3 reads CASSSWGRGMETQYF. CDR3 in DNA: TGTGCCAGCAGCTCTTGGGGCAGGGGGATGGAGACCCAGTACTTC.

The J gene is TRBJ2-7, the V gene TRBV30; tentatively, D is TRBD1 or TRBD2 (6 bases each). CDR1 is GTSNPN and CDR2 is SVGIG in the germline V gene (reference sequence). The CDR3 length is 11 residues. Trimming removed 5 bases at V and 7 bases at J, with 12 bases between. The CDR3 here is CAWRIGGEQYF. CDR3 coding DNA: TGTGCCTGGCGTATAGGGGGGGAGCAGTACTTC.

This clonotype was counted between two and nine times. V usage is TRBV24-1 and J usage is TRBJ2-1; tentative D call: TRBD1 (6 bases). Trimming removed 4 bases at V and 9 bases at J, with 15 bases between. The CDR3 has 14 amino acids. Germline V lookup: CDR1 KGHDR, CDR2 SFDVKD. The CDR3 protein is CATSEETRGGEQFF. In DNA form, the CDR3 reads TGTGCCACCAGTGAAGAGACCCGAGGGGGTGAGCAGTTCTTC.

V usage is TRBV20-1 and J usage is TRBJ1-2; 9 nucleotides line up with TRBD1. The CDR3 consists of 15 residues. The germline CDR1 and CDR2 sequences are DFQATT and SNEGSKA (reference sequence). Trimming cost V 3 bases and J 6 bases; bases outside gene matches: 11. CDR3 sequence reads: CSARLSPGQGNGYTF. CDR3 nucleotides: TGCAGTGCTAGGCTTTCCCCGGGACAGGGAAATGGCTACACCTTC.

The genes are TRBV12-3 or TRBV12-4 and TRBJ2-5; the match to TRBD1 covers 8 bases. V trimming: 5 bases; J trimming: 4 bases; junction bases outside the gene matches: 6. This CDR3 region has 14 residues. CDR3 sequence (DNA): TGTGCCAGCAGTCGACAGGGGCCTCTAGAGACCCAGTACTTC. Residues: CASSRQGPLETQYF.

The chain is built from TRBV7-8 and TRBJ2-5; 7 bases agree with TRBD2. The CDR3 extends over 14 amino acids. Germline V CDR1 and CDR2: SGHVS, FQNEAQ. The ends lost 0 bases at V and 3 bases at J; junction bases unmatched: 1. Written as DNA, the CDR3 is TGTGCCAGCAGCTTAGCGGGGGGGAAAGAGACCCAGTACTTC. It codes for CASSLAGGKETQYF.

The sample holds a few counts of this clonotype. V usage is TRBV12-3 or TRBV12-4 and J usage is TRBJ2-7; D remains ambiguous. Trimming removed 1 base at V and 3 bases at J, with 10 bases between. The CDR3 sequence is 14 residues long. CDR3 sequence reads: CASSLVGNRYEQYF. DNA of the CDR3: TGTGCCAGCAGTTTAGTAGGGAACCGCTACGAGCAGTACTTC.

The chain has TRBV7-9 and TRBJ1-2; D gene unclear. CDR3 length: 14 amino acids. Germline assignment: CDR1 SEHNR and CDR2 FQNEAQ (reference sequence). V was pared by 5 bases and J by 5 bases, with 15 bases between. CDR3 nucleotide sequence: TGTGCCAGCAGCCCTACCACGCGCCGATATGGCTACACCTTC. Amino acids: CASSPTTRRYGYTF.

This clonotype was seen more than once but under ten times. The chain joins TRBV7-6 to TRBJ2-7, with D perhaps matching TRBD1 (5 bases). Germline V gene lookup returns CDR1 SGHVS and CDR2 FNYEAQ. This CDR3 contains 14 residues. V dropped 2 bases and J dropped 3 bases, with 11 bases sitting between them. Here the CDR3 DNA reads TGTGCCAGCAGCTTACAGGGATCCGACTACGAGCAGTACTTC. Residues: CASSLQGSDYEQYF.

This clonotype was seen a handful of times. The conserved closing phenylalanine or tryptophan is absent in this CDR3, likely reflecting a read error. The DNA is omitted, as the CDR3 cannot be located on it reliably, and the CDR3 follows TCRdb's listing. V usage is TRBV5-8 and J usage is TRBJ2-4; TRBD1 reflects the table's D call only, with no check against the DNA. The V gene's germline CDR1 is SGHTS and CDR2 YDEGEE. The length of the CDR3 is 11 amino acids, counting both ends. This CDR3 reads CASSLGDRYEV.

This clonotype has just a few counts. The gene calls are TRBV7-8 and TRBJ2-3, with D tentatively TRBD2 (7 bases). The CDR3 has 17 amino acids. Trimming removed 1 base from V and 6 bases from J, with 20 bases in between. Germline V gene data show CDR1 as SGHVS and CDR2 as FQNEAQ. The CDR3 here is CASSLGYREGLVDTQYF. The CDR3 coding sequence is TGTGCCAGCAGCTTAGGATACAGGGAGGGGCTCGTGGATACGCAGTATTTT. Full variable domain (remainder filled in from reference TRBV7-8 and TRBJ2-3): GAGVSQSPRYKVAKRGQDVALRCDPISGHVSLFWYQQALGQGPEFLTYFQNEAQLDKSGLPSDRFFAERPEGSVSTLKIQRTQQEDSAVYLCASSLGYREGLVDTQYFGPGTRLTVL.

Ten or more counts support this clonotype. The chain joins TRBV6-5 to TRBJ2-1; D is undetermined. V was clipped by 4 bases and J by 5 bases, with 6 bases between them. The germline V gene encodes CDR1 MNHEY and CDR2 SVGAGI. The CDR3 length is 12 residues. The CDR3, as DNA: TGTGCCAGCAGTTTCCGGGACAATGAGCAGTTCTTC. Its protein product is CASSFRDNEQFF.

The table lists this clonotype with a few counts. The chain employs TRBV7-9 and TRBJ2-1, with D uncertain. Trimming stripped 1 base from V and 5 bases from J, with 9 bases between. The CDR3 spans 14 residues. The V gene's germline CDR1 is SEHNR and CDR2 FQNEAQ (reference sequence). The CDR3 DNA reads TGTGCCAGCAGCTTAGGGGCACTTCACAATGAGCAGTTCTTC. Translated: CASSLGALHNEQFF.

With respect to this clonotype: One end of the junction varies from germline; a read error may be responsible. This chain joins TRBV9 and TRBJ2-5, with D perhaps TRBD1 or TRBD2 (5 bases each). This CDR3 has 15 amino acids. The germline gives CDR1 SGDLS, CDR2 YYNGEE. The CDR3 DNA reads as TGTGCCAGCAGCGATGGGACGCGGCTAAAAGAGACCCATTACTTC. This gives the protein CASSDGTRLKETHYF.

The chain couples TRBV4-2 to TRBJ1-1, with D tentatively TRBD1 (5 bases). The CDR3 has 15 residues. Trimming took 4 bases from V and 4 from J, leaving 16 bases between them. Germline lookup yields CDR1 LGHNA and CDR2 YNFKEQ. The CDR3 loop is CASSPRDGGGTEAFF. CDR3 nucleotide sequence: TGTGCCAGCAGCCCTAGGGATGGGGGGGGCACTGAAGCTTTCTTT.

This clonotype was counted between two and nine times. The CDR3 loop reads CASMGTGGPKSTSTDTQYF. The CDR3 nucleotides are TGTGCCAGTATGGGGACAGGCGGCCCAAAGTCCACTAGCACAGATACGCAGTATTTT. The J gene is TRBJ2-3, the V gene TRBV2, with 8 bases identical to TRBD1. V lost 9 bases and J lost 0; bases outside the gene matches: 20. Germline-derived CDR1 and CDR2 are SNHLY and FYNNEI. CDR3 length: 19 residues. The whole variable domain, filled in from reference TRBV2 and TRBJ2-3, reads EPEVTQTPSHQVTQMGQEVILRCVPISNHLYFYWYRQILGQKVEFLVSFYNNEISEKSEIFDDQFSVERPDGSNFTLKIRSTKLEDSAMYFCASMGTGGPKSTSTDTQYFGPGTRLTVL.

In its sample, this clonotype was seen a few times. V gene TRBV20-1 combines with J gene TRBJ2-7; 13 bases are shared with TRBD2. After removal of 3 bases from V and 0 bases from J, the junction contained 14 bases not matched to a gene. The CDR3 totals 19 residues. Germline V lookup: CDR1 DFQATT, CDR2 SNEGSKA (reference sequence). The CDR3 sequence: CSASGKGLAGLRSSYEQYF. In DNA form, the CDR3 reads TGCAGTGCTAGCGGCAAGGGACTAGCGGGGCTAAGGAGCTCCTACGAGCAGTACTTC.

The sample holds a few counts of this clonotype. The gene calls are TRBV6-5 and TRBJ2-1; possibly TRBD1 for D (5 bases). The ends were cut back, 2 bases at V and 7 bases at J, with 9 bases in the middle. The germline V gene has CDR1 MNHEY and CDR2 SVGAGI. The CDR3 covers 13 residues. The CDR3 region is CASSYQGENEQFF. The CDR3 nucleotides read TGTGCCAGCAGTTACCAGGGCGAGAATGAGCAGTTCTTC.

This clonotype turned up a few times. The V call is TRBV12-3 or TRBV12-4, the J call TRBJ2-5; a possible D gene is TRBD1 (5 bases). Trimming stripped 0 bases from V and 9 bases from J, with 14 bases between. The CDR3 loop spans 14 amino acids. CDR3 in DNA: TGTGCCAGCAGTTTAGCGCAAAGGTCCAGGGCCCAGTACTTC. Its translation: CASSLAQRSRAQYF.

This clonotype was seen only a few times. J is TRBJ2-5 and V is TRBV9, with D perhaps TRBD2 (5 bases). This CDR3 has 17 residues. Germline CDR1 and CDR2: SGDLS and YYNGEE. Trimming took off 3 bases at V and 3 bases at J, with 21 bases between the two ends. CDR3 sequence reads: CASSGALRPAGEETQYF. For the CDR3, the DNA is TGTGCCAGCAGCGGAGCCCTCCGCCCCGCGGGTGAAGAGACCCAGTACTTC.

In nucleotides, the CDR3 is TGTGCCATCAGTGCCTCGGACACCGGGGAGCTGTTTTTT. Its translation: CAISASDTGELFF. The J gene is TRBJ2-2, the V gene TRBV10-3; D not certain. CDR1 is ENHRY, CDR2 SYGVKD, per germline. The CDR3 has 13 amino acids. The ends were cut back, 4 bases at V and 3 bases at J, with 6 bases in the middle.

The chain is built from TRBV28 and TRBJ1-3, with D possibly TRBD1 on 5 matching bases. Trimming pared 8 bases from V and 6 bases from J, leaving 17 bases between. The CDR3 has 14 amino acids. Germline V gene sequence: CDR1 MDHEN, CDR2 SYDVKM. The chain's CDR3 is CASALGGVENTIYF. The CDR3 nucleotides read TGTGCCAGCGCCCTCGGGGGAGTGGAAAACACCATATATTTT.

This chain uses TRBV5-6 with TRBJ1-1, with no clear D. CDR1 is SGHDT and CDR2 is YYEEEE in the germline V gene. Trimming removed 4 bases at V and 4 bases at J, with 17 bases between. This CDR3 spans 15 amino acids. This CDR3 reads CASSHWVRGGTEAFF. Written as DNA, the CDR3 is TGTGCCAGCAGCCATTGGGTCCGGGGAGGCACTGAAGCTTTCTTT.

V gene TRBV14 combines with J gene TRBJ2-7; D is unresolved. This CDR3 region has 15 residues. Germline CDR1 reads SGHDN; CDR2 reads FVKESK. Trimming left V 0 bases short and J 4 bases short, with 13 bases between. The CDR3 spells CASSQDSAQLYEQYF. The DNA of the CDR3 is TGTGCCAGCAGCCAAGATTCGGCACAGCTTTACGAGCAGTACTTC.

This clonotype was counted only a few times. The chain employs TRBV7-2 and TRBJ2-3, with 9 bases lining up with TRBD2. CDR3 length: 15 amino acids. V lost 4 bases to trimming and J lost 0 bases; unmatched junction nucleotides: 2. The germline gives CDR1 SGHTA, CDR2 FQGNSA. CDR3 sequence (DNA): TGTGCCAGCAGCTATCTAGCGGGAAGCACAGATACGCAGTATTTT. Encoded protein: CASSYLAGSTDTQYF.

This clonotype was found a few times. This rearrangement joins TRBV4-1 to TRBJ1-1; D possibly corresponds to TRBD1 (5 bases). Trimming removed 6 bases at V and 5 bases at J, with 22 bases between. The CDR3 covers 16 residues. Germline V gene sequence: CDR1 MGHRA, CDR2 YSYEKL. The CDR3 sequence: CASSRPGTFGVTEAFF. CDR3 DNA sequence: TGCGCCAGCAGTCGTCCCGGGACGTTTGGGGTGACTGAAGCTTTCTTT.

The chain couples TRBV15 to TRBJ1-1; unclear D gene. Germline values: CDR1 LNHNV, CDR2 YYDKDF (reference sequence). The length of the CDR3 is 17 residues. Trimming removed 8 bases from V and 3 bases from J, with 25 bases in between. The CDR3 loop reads CATGKQDPVRQHTEAFF. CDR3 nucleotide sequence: TGTGCCACCGGGAAGCAGGACCCGGTTAGGCAGCACACTGAAGCTTTCTTT.